This T cell receptor beta chain is drawn from a study of T cell changes during pregnancy in multiple sclerosis. CDR1 is SGHAT, CDR2 FQNNGV, per germline. Trimming removed 1 base from V and 5 bases from J, with 14 bases in between. The CDR3 is 15 amino acids. Libraries were prepared by immunoSEQ multiplex PCR; TCRdb keeps only in-frame clonotypes and omits some of them. This table has over 55,000 clones, almost 95% appearing once. This chain connects TRBV11-2 to TRBJ1-1; D uncertain. The sequence came from a female donor in good health, enrolled as a control in a pregnancy study. Sequenced here: CD8+ T cells from peripheral blood mononuclear cells, sampled in the third trimester of pregnancy. CDR3 in amino acids: CASSLGRHGITEAFF. CDR3 in DNA: TGTGCCAGCAGCTTAGGGAGACACGGGATAACTGAAGCTTTCTTT.